These 20 T cell receptor beta chains were all obtained from the same sample, sequenced in a study of T cell clonality in common variable immunodeficiency. Profiled with immunoSEQ multiplex PCR; TCRdb holds only in-frame clones, not every one. The table lists some 38,000 clones, with no singletons. Sequences were obtained from peripheral blood mononuclear cells. The receptors were sampled from a person aged 18 to 75 in good health.

This clone has ten or more counts. The missing CDR3 end, 3 residues past where the read stops, is filled in from the germline J gene. V is TRBV2 and J is TRBJ2-7; 11 nucleotides match TRBD2. The germline V gene has CDR1 SNHLY and CDR2 FYNNEI. The CDR3 runs to 16 residues. V was clipped by 7 bases and J by 3 bases; unmatched bases: 11. CDR3 amino acids: CASNPLGGTSGYEQYF. The DNA read from the CDR3 is TGTGCCAGCAACCCCTTGGGGGGGACTAGCGGCTACGAG. Looking up the rest from reference TRBV2 and TRBJ2-7 gives the full variable domain: EPEVTQTPSHQVTQMGQEVILRCVPISNHLYFYWYRQILGQKVEFLVSFYNNEISEKSEIFDDQFSVERPDGSNFTLKIRSTKLEDSAMYFCASNPLGGTSGYEQYFGPGTRLTVT.

This clone was seen ten or more times. The read gets to within 3 residues of the CDR3 end, and the germline J gene fills in the rest. The chain joins TRBV6-2 or TRBV6-3 to TRBJ1-1; TRBD1 is a possible D gene (6 bases). The V and J ends lost 6 bases and 2 bases respectively, with 19 bases between them. Germline V lookup: CDR1 MNHEY, CDR2 SVGEGT. The CDR3 sequence is 16 residues long. The CDR3 DNA, read in part, is TGTGCCAGCAGATTCGCTGGGGGGGCCCGTAACACTGAA. As protein: CASRFAGGARNTE. The entire CDR3 reads CASRFAGGARNTEAFF.

This clone was counted ten times or more. From the germline J gene comes the end of the CDR3, since the read stops 3 residues before it. This chain uses TRBV7-8 with TRBJ2-1; maybe TRBD1 (5 bases). The CDR3 length is 16 residues. The ends were cut back, 3 bases at V and 3 bases at J, with 15 bases in the middle. Germline V gene lookup returns CDR1 SGHVS and CDR2 FQNEAQ. The chain's CDR3 is CASSFLLRQGYNEQFF. The CDR3 bases that were read are TGTGCCAGCAGCTTCCTCTTGCGGCAGGGCTACAATGAG.

As for this clone: The read comes to an end 3 residues before the CDR3 does, leaving the germline J gene to fill in the end. The V call is TRBV6-2 or TRBV6-3, the J call TRBJ1-5, with D possibly TRBD1 on 5 matching bases. Per the germline V gene, CDR1 is MNHEY and CDR2 is SVGEGT. The CDR3 runs 14 residues. The V end was cut by 2 bases, the J end by 6 bases, with 11 bases between. CDR3 DNA (partial): TGTGCCAGCAGTTACCCTATTCAGGGTCAGCCC. This sequence encodes CASSYPIQGQP. The whole CDR3 sequence is CASSYPIQGQPQHF.

By proportion, this clone is medium-sized (0.01 to 0.1%). The sequence runs out 3 residues before the end of the CDR3; the remainder is reconstructed from the germline J gene. The J gene is TRBJ2-7, the V gene TRBV30; D is ambiguous. Germline CDR1 GTSNPN, CDR2 SVGIG (reference sequence). The CDR3 spans 11 residues. V was cut by 2 bases and J by 3 bases, with 5 bases left in between. The covered CDR3 bases are TGTGCCTGGAGTCTTAACTACGAG. Protein sequence: CAWSLNYE. The full CDR3 protein is CAWSLNYEQYF.

This clone has a count of ten or more. The CDR3 bases that were read are TGCGCCAGCAGCTTGGACAGGCTGAACACCGGGGAG. Encoded protein: CASSLDRLNTGE. The entire CDR3 sequence reads CASSLDRLNTGELFF. This sequence joins TRBV5-1 and TRBJ2-2, with D possibly matching TRBD1 (5 bases). The read halts 3 residues ahead of the CDR3 end, with the missing end drawn from the germline J gene. The germline V gene has CDR1 SGHRS and CDR2 YFSETQ. The germline V and J ends were trimmed by 0 bases and 1 base, with 7 bases remaining between them. This CDR3 is built from 15 residues. Variable domain in full (rest from reference TRBV5-1 and TRBJ2-2): KAGVTQTPRYLIKTRGQQVTLSCSPISGHRSVSWYQQTPGQGLQFLFEYFSETQRNKGNFPGRFSGRQFSNSRSEMNVSTLELGDSALYLCASSLDRLNTGELFFGEGSRLTVL.

This clone was recorded at least ten times. Sequencing ends 3 residues short of the CDR3 end; the germline J gene provides the rest. The chain carries TRBV2 and TRBJ2-1, with 8 bases matching TRBD2. J lost 2 bases, V lost 6 bases, and 0 bases had no gene match. Germline V gene data show CDR1 as SNHLY and CDR2 as FYNNEI. The CDR3 consists of 13 residues. CDR3 sequence: CASRGLAYNEQFF. Partial CDR3 DNA: TGTGCCAGCAGGGGACTAGCCTACAATGAG.

Regarding this clone: The read halts 3 residues ahead of the CDR3 end, with the missing end drawn from the germline J gene. The chain couples TRBV7-9 to TRBJ1-1; no definite D call. This CDR3 has 15 amino acids. The germline V gene has CDR1 SEHNR and CDR2 FQNEAQ (reference sequence). Trimming left V 2 bases short and J 3 bases short, with 13 bases between. CDR3 residues: CASSLKSTTDTEAFF. The DNA read from the CDR3 is TGTGCCAGCAGCTTAAAGAGCACTACGGACACTGAA.

This clone was recorded at least ten times. The read falls 3 residues short of the CDR3 end, and the missing part is taken from the germline J gene. The chain combines TRBV19 with TRBJ2-1; D might be TRBD1 (6 bases). V lost 6 bases and J 4 bases, leaving 16 bases between the germline ends. The CDR3 sequence is 15 residues long. From germline, CDR1 is LNHDA and CDR2 SQIVND (reference sequence). CDR3 sequence reads: CASSQSGTFYNEQFF. CDR3 bases read: TGTGCCAGTAGCCAAAGTGGGACATTTTACAATGAG.

This clone has ten or more counts. The missing CDR3 end, 3 residues past where the read stops, is filled in from the germline J gene. The rearrangement links TRBV5-1 to TRBJ2-6, with a tentative D call TRBD2 (6 bases). This CDR3 is 17 amino acids long. Per the germline V gene, CDR1 is SGHRS and CDR2 is YFSETQ. V lost 5 bases to trimming and J lost 0 bases, with 15 bases between them. CDR3 bases read: TGCGCCAGCAGGGGGGGATACGCAAGCTCTGGGGCCAACGTC. Encoded protein: CASRGGYASSGANV. The full CDR3 is CASRGGYASSGANVLTF.

The sample holds many counts of this clone. The read is 3 residues too short to cover the CDR3 end, so that end is filled in from the germline J gene. The chain has TRBV2 and TRBJ2-2; 7 bases line up with TRBD1. The CDR3 loop spans 15 amino acids. The J segment lost 3 bases and the V segment lost 3 bases, leaving 4 bases of the junction unmatched. Germline CDR1 is SNHLY and CDR2 is FYNNEI. The sequenced part of the CDR3 DNA is TGTGCCAGCAGTGAGTTGGGACAGCACACCGGGGAG. It codes for CASSELGQHTGE. The full-length CDR3 reads as CASSELGQHTGELFF.

The sample holds many counts of this clone. The DNA ends 3 residues before the CDR3 does, and the rest of the CDR3 is filled in from the germline J gene. The chain has TRBV15 and TRBJ2-2; D gene unclear. Germline V lookup: CDR1 LNHNV, CDR2 YYDKDF (reference sequence). The CDR3 length is 16 residues. Trimming stripped 4 bases from V and 3 bases from J, with 15 bases between. Incomplete CDR3 DNA: TGTGCCACCAGCACCCCCTTGGGCAGGCACACCGGGGAG. Translating it yields CATSTPLGRHTGE. The CDR3 reads in full as CATSTPLGRHTGELFF.

Comment on this clone: The CDR3 end falls 3 residues outside the read, so it is completed with the germline J gene. The chain combines TRBV18 with TRBJ1-1; 7 bases align to TRBD1. The germline gives CDR1 KGHSH, CDR2 LQKENI. The CDR3 is 16 residues long. V lost 8 bases to trimming and J lost 5 bases; unmatched junction nucleotides: 17. This CDR3 is CASPSIGTGADTEAFF. CDR3 DNA (partial): TGTGCCAGCCCATCTATTGGTACAGGGGCAGATACTGAA.

The table lists this clone with many counts. The observed sequence ends 3 residues before the CDR3 terminus, with the missing tail filled in from the germline J gene. This chain connects TRBV5-4 to TRBJ2-2; D is perhaps TRBD2 (6 bases). The CDR3 length is 16 residues. V lost 0 bases and J lost 3, with 12 bases in between. Germline assignment: CDR1 SGHNT and CDR2 YYREEE (reference sequence). The CDR3: CASSLAGGPYTGELFF. The CDR3 bases that were read are TGTGCCAGCAGCTTGGCCGGGGGACCATACACCGGGGAG.

This clone was seen many times. The read finishes 3 residues shy of the CDR3 end, and the germline J gene is used to complete it. The chain uses TRBV29-1 and TRBJ2-7; TRBD1 is a possible D gene (6 bases). Germline loops: CDR1 SQVTM, CDR2 ANQGSEA. The CDR3 consists of 12 residues. The ends were cut back, 6 bases at V and 3 bases at J, with 12 bases in the middle. Partial CDR3 DNA: TGCAGCGTGACAGGTCGGGACTACGAG. Residues: CSVTGRDYE. The whole CDR3 reads CSVTGRDYEQYF.

This clone has at least ten counts. The read falls 3 residues short of the CDR3 end, and the missing part is taken from the germline J gene. J is TRBJ2-3 and V is TRBV11-2; 12 bases match TRBD2. Looked up from germline, CDR1 is SGHAT and CDR2 is FQNNGV. The CDR3 consists of 14 residues. Trimming took 4 bases from V and 5 from J; bases not matched to a gene: 1. This chain's CDR3 is CASSSTSGGDTQYF. CDR3 bases read: TGTGCCAGCAGCTCGACTAGCGGGGGAGATACG.

Note on this clone: The read finishes 3 residues shy of the CDR3 end, and the germline J gene is used to complete it. The chain employs TRBV7-9 and TRBJ1-5, with D tentatively TRBD1 (6 bases). This CDR3 comprises 15 residues. Trimming shortened V by 4 bases and J by 6 bases, and 16 bases separated the two germline ends. In germline, CDR1 is SEHNR, CDR2 FQNEAQ (reference sequence). CDR3 in amino acids: CASSYDGGGGQPQHF. The sequenced CDR3 bases are TGTGCCAGCAGCTACGACGGAGGGGGTGGTCAGCCC.

In its sample, this clone was seen many times. The covered CDR3 bases are TGCGCCAGCAGCTTGGTAGGGTCCCCTAATGAAAAA. Translating it yields CASSLVGSPNEK. The full CDR3 reads CASSLVGSPNEKLFF. This rearrangement joins TRBV5-1 to TRBJ1-4; D uncertain. The read finishes 3 residues shy of the CDR3 end, and the germline J gene is used to complete it. Germline-derived CDR1 and CDR2 are SGHRS and YFSETQ. Trimming pared 0 bases from V and 3 bases from J, leaving 9 bases between. The CDR3 extends over 15 amino acids.

This clone came up many times. The read terminates 3 residues before the CDR3 end, so the remaining end is supplied by the germline J gene. The rearrangement joins TRBV14 to TRBJ2-5, with TRBD2 identical over 13 bases. With V trimmed by 0 bases and J by 5 bases, 15 bases remained unmatched. Germline loops: CDR1 SGHDN, CDR2 FVKESK. This CDR3 has 20 residues. CDR3 sequence: CASSQDFAGLAGRRGETQYF. The part of the CDR3 DNA that was read is TGTGCCAGCAGCCAAGACTTCGCGGGACTAGCGGGACGACGGGGTGAGACC.

This clone was observed many times. The DNA ends 3 residues before the CDR3 does, and the rest of the CDR3 is filled in from the germline J gene. This chain joins TRBV7-6 and TRBJ2-1; TRBD1 matches 9 bases. The CDR3 is 17 residues long. V was pared by 4 bases and J by 9 bases, with 16 bases of the junction left unmatched. Germline values: CDR1 SGHVS, CDR2 FNYEAQ. This CDR3 is CASSSPTGTGIVGEQFF. The sequenced CDR3 bases are TGTGCCAGCAGCTCCCCCACCGGGACAGGGATCGTGGGTGAG.